This T cell receptor beta chain was identified in a study of blood T cells in healthy people across ages. Total RNA, at least 6 micrograms per sample, was extracted from PBMCs. To note about this clonotype: What it recognizes is unknown.

Combining a sample-barcoded 5' primer with a J-beta primer mix, a second PCR ran for 7 to 11 cycles. TCRdb fed the 5' RACE reads into MiXCR, producing one record per CDR3 protein. The sample holds fewer than 600,000 distinct CDR3 sequences, 27% seen once. Notes on the study in general: Per million T cells, TCR beta diversity dropped about linearly as age rose.

Germline-derived CDR1 and CDR2 are SGHTA and FQGTGA. V lost 4 bases and J lost 5, with 12 bases in between. This CDR3 has 13 residues. The same data also contributed to another study, on T cells of mothers and their children.

The chain recombines TRBV7-3 with TRBJ2-7; D possibly corresponds to TRBD2 (6 bases). The sequence came from a boy aged 2 to 10 in good health. The specimen sequenced was blood. CDR3 nucleotide sequence: TGTGCCAGCAGCTCCGGGGGTTCGGACGAGCAGTACTTC. Translating gives CASSSGGSDEQYF.